Described below is a single T cell receptor (beta chain) sequence and its context. As yet, its antigen is unknown. Primers used in a second PCR of about 6 to 11 cycles were a sample-barcoded 5' primer and a J-beta primer mix. Every sample returned 2.5 million or more CDR3-containing paired-end reads. In TCRdb, the 5' RACE reads were re-called with MiXCR into one record per CDR3 protein. The table lists some 1,000,000 distinct CDR3 sequences, approximately 25% of them singletons, with approximately 0.79% in the top ten. This sample stems from a study of blood T cells in healthy people across ages. Study findings and constraints: Roughly linearly, TCR beta diversity per million T cells fell as age increased. Naive CD4+ cell counts and diversity both ran higher in long-lived than in aged donors.

This CDR3 comprises 14 residues. V lost 5 bases to trimming and J lost 4 bases, with 14 bases between them. Germline V lookup: CDR1 SGHTA, CDR2 FQGNSA. The same sample was also studied in work on T cells of mothers and their children. That work contributes: Each 15 ul cDNA reaction used approximately 1.6 ug RNA; all RNA was used.

Sequenced input: blood. The chain joins TRBV7-2 to TRBJ2-5; no clear D gene. This receptor was identified in a girl aged 2-10 years in good health. CDR3 in amino acids: CASSPPTRRETQYF. The CDR3 coding sequence is TGTGCCAGCAGCCCACCAACGCGAAGAGAGACCCAGTACTTC.